The next 30 T cell receptor beta chains were all read from a single sample in a study of blood T cell repertoires in COVID-19 (dated by TCRdb to the early 2020s). Library prep was done by the immunoSEQ multiplex PCR assay. Entries here come from immuneACCESS through TCRdb and include only in-frame sequences with V and J called. Some clones fail to appear in such tables; in the studies checked, an unresolved V gene covers under half of the shortfall, and the cause of the remainder is unknown. Here the sample has about 300,000 clones; around nine tenths occur a single time. The top ten hold 2.9% of the sample. Input material: PBMCs or T cells enriched from blood (not recorded which). The source of these receptors is a woman between 45 and 65 years old who had been exposed to COVID-19.

The chain has TRBV7-2 and TRBJ1-6; TRBD1 might be the D (5 bases). The CDR3 covers 14 residues. V was pared by 3 bases and J by 10 bases, with 13 bases between. The germline V gene encodes CDR1 SGHTA and CDR2 FQGNSA. The CDR3 reads CASSLVQERSPLHF. The CDR3 DNA follows: TGTGCCAGCAGCTTGGTACAGGAGAGATCACCCCTCCACTTT.

The V gene is TRBV28, the J gene TRBJ1-1, with TRBD1 identical over 7 bases. CDR3 length: 15 residues. The V segment lost 7 bases and the J segment 3 bases; nucleotides outside the gene matches: 11. Germline CDR1 reads MDHEN; CDR2 reads SYDVKM. Written as DNA, the CDR3 is TGTGCCAGCATGAGACAGGGTTGGAGGGACACTGAAGCTTTCTTT. Translation: CASMRQGWRDTEAFF.

The chain employs TRBV12-3 or TRBV12-4 and TRBJ1-2; TRBD1 is a possible D gene (5 bases). Deletions cut 7 bases from V and 3 bases from J, with 12 bases between. The CDR3 is 13 residues long. The CDR3 sequence is CASKSRAHYGYTF. In nucleotides, the CDR3 is TGTGCCAGCAAGTCCAGGGCACACTATGGCTACACCTTC.

The chain couples TRBV7-2 to TRBJ2-5; D gene uncertain. V dropped 6 bases and J dropped 4 bases, with 12 bases sitting between them. Germline V gives CDR1 SGHTA, CDR2 FQGNSA. The CDR3 spans 13 residues. This CDR3 reads CASRPNQAETQYF. The CDR3 DNA is TGTGCCAGCAGACCAAATCAGGCAGAGACCCAGTACTTC.

In nucleotides, the CDR3 is TGTGCCAGCAGTCCCCCCGAGCTCTTCAAGACCCAGTACTTC. This sequence encodes CASSPPELFKTQYF. The chain uses TRBV7-8 and TRBJ2-5; no clear D gene. Trimming shortened V by 6 bases and J by 6 bases, and 17 bases separated the two germline ends. The CDR3 totals 14 residues. Germline V lookup: CDR1 SGHVS, CDR2 FQNEAQ.

This chain links TRBV7-2 with TRBJ2-7, with 7 bases that match TRBD1. From germline, CDR1 is SGHTA and CDR2 FQGNSA. CDR3 length: 15 residues. With V trimmed by 5 bases and J by 2 bases, 9 bases remained unmatched. The CDR3, as DNA: TGTGCCAGCAGCCCCCACCCCGGGACAGCCTACGAGCAGTACTTC. This sequence encodes CASSPHPGTAYEQYF.

This clone has more than one count but fewer than ten. The V call is TRBV2, the J call TRBJ2-7, with D tentatively TRBD1 (6 bases). The length of the CDR3 is 15 residues. Germline values: CDR1 SNHLY, CDR2 FYNNEI. V was trimmed by 0 bases and J by 6 bases, leaving 15 bases between them. The CDR3 protein is CASSEAPEQGGEQYF. In DNA, the CDR3 is TGTGCCAGCAGTGAAGCGCCTGAACAGGGTGGCGAGCAGTACTTC.

The J gene is TRBJ2-7, the V gene TRBV12-3 or TRBV12-4, with a weak D call TRBD1 (6 bases). CDR3 size: 13 residues. Trimming stripped 6 bases from V and 4 bases from J, with 13 bases between. CDR3 coding DNA: TGTGCCAGCAGCCGTCTGCAGGGGTACGAGCAGTACTTC. This codes for CASSRLQGYEQYF.

This clone occurred once. The chain is built from TRBV3-1 (or the pseudogene TRBV3-2) and TRBJ1-1, with D hard to call. The germline V gene has CDR1 LGHDT and CDR2 YNNKEL (reference sequence). The CDR3 totals 14 residues. V dropped 1 base and J dropped 5 bases, with 11 bases sitting between them. The CDR3 sequence is CASSQVGDWTEAFF. The CDR3 DNA follows: TGTGCCAGCAGCCAAGTCGGGGATTGGACTGAAGCTTTCTTT.

The CDR3 spells CASSLAGRDSKETQYF. Here the CDR3 DNA reads TGTGCCAGCAGCTTAGCCGGACGGGACTCTAAAGAGACCCAGTACTTC. The rearrangement joins TRBV7-9 to TRBJ2-5, with D possibly matching TRBD2 (6 bases). CDR3 length equals 16 residues. Looked up from germline, CDR1 is SEHNR and CDR2 is FQNEAQ (reference sequence). The V and J ends lost 0 bases and 3 bases respectively, with 14 bases between them.

The J gene is TRBJ1-1, the V gene TRBV10-3; no firm D call. The V end was cut by 4 bases, the J end by 1 base, with 10 bases between. The CDR3 totals 14 residues. CDR1 is ENHRY, CDR2 SYGVKD, per germline. The CDR3 nucleotides are TGTGCCATCAGTGTTACCGGGTCGAACACTGAAGCTTTCTTT. The encoded protein is CAISVTGSNTEAFF.

The chain has TRBV2 and TRBJ1-3; D remains ambiguous. The CDR3 extends over 16 amino acids. V was pared by 3 bases and J by 0 bases, with 12 bases between. Germline V lookup: CDR1 SNHLY, CDR2 FYNNEI. The CDR3 DNA reads TGTGCCAGCAGTGATCAACTCCTGCACTCTGGAAACACCATATATTTT. Its translation: CASSDQLLHSGNTIYF.

The rearrangement links TRBV13 to TRBJ1-3; D might be TRBD1 (6 bases). This CDR3 comprises 14 residues. Trimming took off 1 base at V and 7 bases at J, with 11 bases between the two ends. Germline V gene sequence: CDR1 PRHDT, CDR2 FYEKMQ (reference sequence). The DNA for the CDR3 is TGTGCCAGCAGCTTAGATGGCAGGGGCAACACCATATATTTT. This encodes CASSLDGRGNTIYF.

The genes are TRBV6-5 and TRBJ1-2, with TRBD1 as a possible D gene (5 bases). There are 13 residues in the CDR3. Germline CDR1 and CDR2: MNHEY and SVGAGI. Trimming shortened V by 6 bases and J by 7 bases, and 15 bases separated the two germline ends. CDR3 amino acids: CASSLTEGGGYTF. CDR3 coding DNA: TGTGCCAGCAGCCTGACAGAAGGTGGTGGCTACACCTTC.

V and J are TRBV30 and TRBJ2-1; 8 positions match TRBD2. The V gene's germline CDR1 is GTSNPN and CDR2 SVGIG (reference sequence). J was trimmed by 7 bases and V by 3 bases; bases with no gene match: 5. The CDR3 is 13 residues long. The chain's CDR3 is CAWRLSGGNEQFF. DNA for the CDR3: TGTGCCTGGAGGCTATCGGGGGGGAATGAGCAGTTCTTC. Together with reference TRBV30 and TRBJ2-1, the CDR3 gives the full variable domain: SQTIHQWPATLVQPVGSPLSLECTVEGTSNPNLYWYRQAAGRGLQLLFYSVGIGQISSEVPQNLSASRPQDRQFILSSKKLLLSDSGFYLCAWRLSGGNEQFFGPGTRLTVL.

The chain employs TRBV20-1 and TRBJ2-1; possible D gene TRBD2, 7 bases. CDR1 and CDR2 (germline): DFQATT, SNEGSKA (reference sequence). CDR3 length: 16 amino acids. Trimming cost V 3 bases and J 5 bases, with 20 bases left between them. As DNA, the CDR3 is TGCAGTGCTAGTCCCCTTATAGGGGGGGAGGACAATGAGCAGTTCTTC. Amino acid sequence: CSASPLIGGEDNEQFF.

The chain is built from TRBV7-2 and TRBJ1-2, with TRBD1 matching over 10 bases. Trimming took 3 bases from V and 7 from J; bases not matched to a gene: 8. CDR1 is SGHTA and CDR2 is FQGNSA in the germline V gene. The CDR3 extends over 15 amino acids. CDR3 nucleotide sequence: TGTGCCAGCAGCTTGTCAACCGGGACAGGGGTTGGCTACACCTTC. This gives the protein CASSLSTGTGVGYTF.

The chain recombines TRBV3-1 (or the pseudogene TRBV3-2) with TRBJ1-1; a weak D match, TRBD1 (5 bases). Germline V gene data show CDR1 as LGHDT and CDR2 as YNNKEL (reference sequence). Deletions cut 2 bases from V and 1 base from J, with 11 bases between. The CDR3 contains 15 residues. This CDR3 is CASSQPRGGNTEAFF. The CDR3 coding sequence is TGTGCCAGCAGCCAACCACGGGGGGGGAACACTGAAGCTTTCTTT.

The chain links TRBV27 to TRBJ1-6; unclear D gene. Trimming shortened V by 4 bases and J by 1 base, and 8 bases separated the two germline ends. This CDR3 has 15 amino acids. Germline CDR1 is MNHEY and CDR2 is SMNVEV (reference sequence). DNA for the CDR3: TGTGCCAGCAGTTCACGGGTATCCTATAATTCACCCCTCCACTTT. It yields the protein CASSSRVSYNSPLHF.

The chain carries TRBV9 and TRBJ2-7; 9 nucleotides line up with TRBD1. Trimming at V came to 0 bases and at J to 6 bases, leaving 13 bases not matched to a gene. This CDR3 comprises 17 residues. Germline V gene lookup returns CDR1 SGDLS and CDR2 YYNGEE. CDR3 loop: CASSVGLGQGFSGEQYF. The DNA for the CDR3 is TGTGCCAGCAGCGTAGGCTTAGGACAGGGGTTCTCTGGCGAGCAGTACTTC.

V gene TRBV7-9 combines with J gene TRBJ2-1; 9 bases match TRBD2. This CDR3 is built from 17 residues. J was trimmed by 7 bases and V by 5 bases; bases with no gene match: 15. CDR1 SEHNR and CDR2 FQNEAQ come from the germline V gene (reference sequence). In DNA, the CDR3 is TGTGCCAGCAGCGCCTGGGGTTTAGCGGGGGCTAAGAATGAGCAGTTCTTC. This codes for CASSAWGLAGAKNEQFF.

V gene TRBV4-1 combines with J gene TRBJ1-4, with 9 nucleotides matching TRBD1. Trimming cost V 4 bases and J 3 bases; bases outside gene matches: 6. CDR3 length equals 16 residues. The germline gives CDR1 MGHRA, CDR2 YSYEKL. CDR3 bases: TGCGCCAGCAGCCGTGGAGGGACAGGGCCTAATGAAAAACTGTTTTTT. Translating gives CASSRGGTGPNEKLFF.

This clone was counted a few times. The chain recombines TRBV19 with TRBJ1-6; no firm D call. Germline CDR1 reads LNHDA; CDR2 reads SQIVND (reference sequence). This CDR3 is 14 amino acids long. Trimming removed 1 base from V and 10 bases from J, with 11 bases in between. The CDR3 protein is CASSIGAFESPLHF. In DNA, the CDR3 is TGTGCCAGTAGTATAGGGGCGTTCGAGTCACCCCTCCACTTT.

This sequence joins TRBV19 and TRBJ1-2; 7 nucleotides align to TRBD1. V shed 3 bases and J 0 bases; nucleotides not matched to a gene: 16. There are 19 residues in the CDR3. The germline V gene encodes CDR1 LNHDA and CDR2 SQIVND (reference sequence). The CDR3 coding sequence is TGTGCCAGTAGTATCCTGAGGGACAGATTCCCCTTCTCTAACTATGGCTACACCTTC. Encoded protein: CASSILRDRFPFSNYGYTF.

This clone was seen once. This chain connects TRBV24-1 to TRBJ2-5, with no clear D. The germline V gene has CDR1 KGHDR and CDR2 SFDVKD. Trimming removed 3 bases from V and 4 bases from J, with 5 bases in between. The CDR3 consists of 12 residues. The CDR3 DNA reads TGTGCCACCAGTGATCAACTAGAGACCCAGTACTTC. Encoded protein: CATSDQLETQYF.

This rearrangement joins TRBV30 to TRBJ1-5; D may be TRBD1 (6 bases). V lost 1 base to trimming and J lost 11 bases, with 15 bases between them. Per germline, CDR1 GTSNPN and CDR2 SVGIG (reference sequence). The CDR3 contains 13 residues. In DNA, the CDR3 is TGTGCCTGGAGTGGCAGGGGCTCGGGGTCCCAGCATTTT. As protein: CAWSGRGSGSQHF.

CDR3 nucleotides: TGTGCCAGCAGCGATACCGGGGGGGATACGCAGTATTTT. Residues: CASSDTGGDTQYF. V gene TRBV9 combines with J gene TRBJ2-3, with 7 bases identical to TRBD2. The CDR3 is 13 residues long. Per germline, CDR1 SGDLS and CDR2 YYNGEE. After removal of 3 bases from V and 6 bases from J, the junction contained 4 bases not matched to a gene.

The chain recombines TRBV6-5 with TRBJ1-1; D remains unclear. This CDR3 comprises 16 residues. Between the trimmed V and J ends, which lost 4 bases and 2 bases, there was a span of 17 bases. The germline V gene encodes CDR1 MNHEY and CDR2 SVGAGI. The CDR3 loop reads CASSSTGIMGNTEAFF. DNA of the CDR3: TGTGCCAGCAGTTCCACCGGGATCATGGGCAACACTGAAGCTTTCTTT.

With respect to this clone: An end of the junction differs from the germline gene, which may be a read error. The chain joins TRBV7-7 to TRBJ2-3, with 12 bases matching TRBD2. Per the germline V gene, CDR1 is SSHAT and CDR2 is FNYEAQ (reference sequence). CDR3 length: 16 amino acids. CDR3 sequence reads: CASSQGLAGITDTQYF. The CDR3 DNA follows: TGTGCTAGCAGCCAAGGACTAGCGGGGATTACAGATACGCAGTATTTT.

V is TRBV29-1 and J is TRBJ1-2; 7 bases fit TRBD1. Germline V gives CDR1 SQVTM, CDR2 ANQGSEA. The junction had 5 bases not matched to a gene; V was cut back by 3 bases and J by 4 bases. This CDR3 has 13 amino acids. The DNA of the CDR3 is TGCAGCGTTGATAGTCAGGGGGGCTATGGCTACACCTTC. Translated: CSVDSQGGYGYTF.